This T cell receptor beta chain derives from a study of cytomegalovirus exposure and HLA in healthy donors. This PCR relied on a set of 60 Vbeta primers and 13 Jbeta primers. Here immunoSEQ multiplex PCR was the method, and the copy in TCRdb shows in-frame clones only, minus some. The data contain roughly 130,000 clones, about 79% of them singletons. The V gene's germline CDR1 is SNHLY and CDR2 FYNNEI. This CDR3 spans 13 amino acids. The V segment lost 4 bases and the J segment 3 bases; nucleotides outside the gene matches: 2. This clone was counted a few times. Antigen specificity is unknown. Overall study results and limits: For most TCR beta V segments, an earlier analysis put the productive rate at about 87% or about 30% of the time. Researchers reported in a later analysis that a missense DCLRE1C variant was tied to TCR beta V- and J-gene trimming. The dataset shows that most TCR sequences were rare, while some public TCRs occurred in many donors.

The sequenced material came from PBMCs. This clonotype originated in a man in his late teens or twenties in good health and CMV-seronegative. This chain links TRBV2 with TRBJ2-7, with TRBD1 matching over 8 bases. Here the CDR3 DNA reads TGTGCCAGCAGTGGGGACAGGAACTACGAGCAGTACTTC. Translating it yields CASSGDRNYEQYF.